The entry below describes one T cell receptor beta chain. Measured with immunoSEQ multiplex PCR; TCRdb has only the in-frame clones, and not every one. The sample consists of about 230,000 clones, 88% of them appearing once. The data stem from a study of blood T cell repertoires in COVID-19. V dropped 5 bases and J dropped 0 bases, with 16 bases sitting between them. Germline V gives CDR1 SGHAT, CDR2 FQDESV (reference sequence). The CDR3 is made up of 16 amino acids. The source of this sequence is a woman in her 30s who had been exposed to COVID-19. Input material: PBMCs or T cells enriched from blood (not recorded which). The rearrangement links TRBV11-1 to TRBJ2-5, with D perhaps matching TRBD2 (5 bases). The CDR3 nucleotides read TGTGCCAGCAGCGCCTCCGAGCGGAGTTACCAAGAGACCCAGTACTTC. It encodes CASSASERSYQETQYF.